These T cell receptor beta chains were read from a single sample in a study of T-cell reconstitution after alpha-beta-depleted transplantation in children. TCRdb redid the calling of the PCR reads with MiXCR, one entry per CDR3 protein. The sample shows around 480,000 distinct CDR3 sequences, 30% to 35% of them seen only once. The sample was PBMCs from the stem cell graft donor, taken from the stem cell graft. These receptor sequences come from a human donor who donated a stem cell graft to a child with aplastic anemia. CDR3s leave out the opening cysteine and the closing phenylalanine or tryptophan. Size tells how often a clone was seen (once, few, many) or the class of an expanded clone, and some rows leave it out.

clone_size v_call cdr3_aa
. TRBV29-1 SVGVLAVFNEQF
. TRBV7-2 ASSLSNTEAF
. TRBV20-1 SATGRDYNEQF
. TRBV4-3 ASSQDRTWTSGANVLT
. TRBV6-1 ASRQGELGGDIQY
few TRBV7-2 ASSLYRGPPYNEQF
few TRBV4-2 ASSQRQGQWGTDTQY
many TRBV20-1 SARGLTDRGTDTQY
few TRBV19 ASSADSLSGNTIY
. TRBV3-1 ASSQQPLREILYNEQF
. TRBV6-2/TRBV6-3 ASSYGAPGGPGDTQY
. TRBV20-1 SARDASGSFNEQF
. TRBV12-3/TRBV12-4 ASSLSGSGNTEAF
few TRBV5-6 ASRILAGVWETQY
. TRBV7-2 ASSLLPGQGQSGELF
. TRBV18 ASSSDRAPGYT
few TRBV20-1 SASNGTGIYEQY
. TRBV27 ASSTPGQNTEAF
. TRBV20-1 SAPNETSGSGETQY
few TRBV7-2 ASSSAAASPQH
few TRBV12-3/TRBV12-4 ASTSQIAGAVEQF
few TRBV21-1 ASRSADREAF
few TRBV20-1 SASGRYYEQY
. TRBV19 ASSIADVWTGELF
many TRBV11-2 ASSASGLEGYNEQF
few TRBV5-1 ASSLYRRTGVGYEQY
. TRBV10-3 AIRESGSSYEQY
. TRBV6-2/TRBV6-3 ASSYPSSYNEQF
few TRBV27 ASSLSHPSRSGTEQY
few TRBV28 ASSPTSGSTYNEQF
. TRBV5-1 ASSVGQKAEAF
. TRBV12-3/TRBV12-4 ASSRGPAGPTGELF
few TRBV20-1 SASPVGGYNEQF
many TRBV7-2 ASSFSGGNGYT
few TRBV28 ASSPAVHLLREQF
few TRBV5-1 ASSLDQDEQF
. TRBV7-2 ASRSGGETQY
. TRBV20-1 RVRGEARSTDTQY
. TRBV6-1 ASSPRTTNEKLF
. TRBV15 ATTKFLDNEQF
. TRBV18 ASSPPGQTYEQY
. TRBV6-1 ASSTDARDNSPLH
many TRBV4-2 ASSHGTSGYEQY
. TRBV14 ASSQVSDEQF
many TRBV25-1 ASSASSRGEQY
many TRBV20-1 SARPTSGRTDTQY
many TRBV29-1 SVAIREEQY
. TRBV6-4 ASSDSSRPGGYGYT